This TCR beta chain was captured by sequencing in a study of regulatory T cells in long-lasting Graves disease. The time point: newly diagnosed GD, antithyroid drugs for less than 3 months. The authors made the TCR library using RNA they extracted from PBMCs. Libraries of TCR beta came from iRepertoire HTBI primers plus Arm-PCR of CDR3 regions. TCRdb itself ran the multiplex PCR reads through MiXCR, one entry per CDR3 protein. The data show hundreds of thousands of distinct CDR3 sequences, 15% to 20% seen once. Germline V lookup: CDR1 MGHDK, CDR2 SYGVNS. This CDR3 region has 13 residues. Another study also made use of these data, one on T cells in Graves' hyperthyroidism and ophthalmopathy. Per that study: When ophthalmopathy did not progress within 18 months, Graves' hyperthyroidism was considered stable. Expanded thyroid clonotypes (above 0.001) were mostly also found in blood.

Specimen: peripheral blood mononuclear cells (PBMCs), collected at new diagnosis, from a patient treated with antithyroid drugs. The V and J genes are TRBV25-1 and TRBJ2-1; D is perhaps TRBD1 (6 bases). The J call is doubtful: the DNA matches TRBJ1-1 better. The receptor was isolated from a woman aged 35-60 years with Graves disease. The CDR3 sequence is CASNRVGDTEAFF. In DNA, the CDR3 is TGTGCCAGTAACAGGGTCGGGGACACTGAAGCTTTCTTT.